Presented here are 10 T cell receptor beta chains from one specimen sequenced in a study of T cells in Graves' hyperthyroidism and ophthalmopathy (dated by TCRdb to about 2019). The library came from multiplex PCR. TCRdb names Illumina HiSeq 2000 as the instrument used. Amplification of TCR beta CDR3 regions was carried out from RNA transcripts. The TCR CDR3 was subjected to a first round of RT-PCR using the HTBI primer set and the Qiagen OneStep RT-PCR kit. TCRdb reran the public reads through fastp at Q25 and MiXCR, keeping productive beta chains. Entries are consolidated by CDR3 protein sequence, retaining the most common genes and DNA. For this sample the table gives approximately 410,000 distinct CDR3 sequences, of which roughly an eighth were detected only once. Clones ranked in the top ten supply less than 6.5% of the sample. Specimen: blood. The receptors here all came from a woman between 18 and 30 years old with Graves' hyperthyroidism.

The genes are TRBV20-1 and TRBJ2-3; a possible D gene is TRBD2 (5 bases). CDR1 is DFQATT, CDR2 SNEGSKA, per germline (reference sequence). The CDR3 covers 13 residues. Trimming left V 3 bases short and J 0 bases short, with 7 bases between. The CDR3 nucleotides are TGCAGTGCTAGCGGGATGAGCACAGATACGCAGTATTTT. Translation: CSASGMSTDTQYF.

This rearrangement joins TRBV9 to TRBJ2-4, with D tentatively TRBD2 (6 bases). This CDR3 comprises 13 residues. Trimming shortened V by 3 bases and J by 7 bases, and 11 bases separated the two germline ends. Per germline, CDR1 SGDLS and CDR2 YYNGEE. In nucleotides, the CDR3 is TGTGCCAGCAGCGCCCGCGGGGAGAACATTCAGTACTTC. This codes for CASSARGENIQYF.

This clonotype was seen ten or more times. V is TRBV28 and J is TRBJ2-5; 9 nucleotides line up with TRBD1. CDR3 length: 15 residues. Looked up from germline, CDR1 is MDHEN and CDR2 is SYDVKM. Trimming took 5 bases from V and 4 from J; bases not matched to a gene: 8. Written as DNA, the CDR3 is TGTGCCAGCAGTACCGGACAGGGGTTTGTAGAGACCCAGTACTTC. Protein: CASSTGQGFVETQYF.

The chain combines TRBV11-2 with TRBJ1-3; D is uncertain. The V and J ends lost 5 bases and 2 bases respectively, with 19 bases between them. The CDR3 totals 17 residues. Germline V CDR1 and CDR2: SGHAT, FQNNGV. CDR3 in amino acids: CASSPHFTPNPGNTIYF. CDR3 bases: TGTGCCAGCAGCCCTCACTTTACACCGAACCCTGGAAACACCATATATTTT. Together with reference TRBV11-2 and TRBJ1-3, the CDR3 gives the full variable domain: EAGVAQSPRYKIIEKRQSVAFWCNPISGHATLYWYQQILGQGPKLLIQFQNNGVVDDSQLPKDRFSAERLKGVDSTLKIQPAKLEDSAVYLCASSPHFTPNPGNTIYFGEGSWLTVV.

This clonotype has a count of ten or more. The J gene is TRBJ2-1, the V gene TRBV6-2 or TRBV6-3; TRBD1 agrees at 9 bases. CDR3 length: 20 amino acids. V was pared by 7 bases and J by 6 bases, with 25 bases of the junction left unmatched. Germline V gene lookup returns CDR1 MNHEY and CDR2 SVGEGT. CDR3 in DNA: TGTGCCAGCACCAATGGACCGGGACAGGGTTCGAAGAGGACTCGCAATGAGCAGTTCTTC. Encoded protein: CASTNGPGQGSKRTRNEQFF.

The chain employs TRBV5-4 and TRBJ2-1; TRBD1 matches at 9 bases. The germline V gene has CDR1 SGHNT and CDR2 YYREEE (reference sequence). The CDR3 length is 15 residues. Trimming cost V 0 bases and J 5 bases; bases outside gene matches: 3. CDR3 region: CASSLVQGADNEQFF. Here the CDR3 DNA reads TGTGCCAGCAGCTTGGTACAGGGGGCTGACAATGAGCAGTTCTTC.

This clonotype was counted a few times. V is TRBV4-3 and J is TRBJ1-5, with D hard to call. The CDR3 length is 15 residues. CDR1 is LGHNA, CDR2 YSLEER, per germline. V gave up 0 bases and J gave up 5 bases, with 11 bases separating them. The CDR3: CASSQEALGDQPQHF. The CDR3 nucleotides read TGCGCCAGCAGCCAAGAAGCCCTGGGAGATCAGCCCCAGCATTTT.

A few counts support this clonotype. The V call is TRBV7-6, the J call TRBJ2-2; D gene ambiguous. This CDR3 has 17 amino acids. Germline CDR1 reads SGHVS; CDR2 reads FNYEAQ. The V and J ends lost 5 bases and 5 bases respectively, with 21 bases between them. The CDR3: CASSAARMGSRTGELFF. CDR3 DNA: TGTGCCAGCAGCGCAGCGCGCATGGGATCTAGGACCGGGGAGCTGTTTTTT.

The rearrangement uses TRBV18 and TRBJ2-7, with 9 bases that match TRBD1. This CDR3 comprises 14 residues. V lost 8 bases, J lost 3 bases, and 8 bases stayed unmatched. From germline, CDR1 is KGHSH and CDR2 LQKENI. CDR3 nucleotides: TGTGCCAGCGCAACCGAGACAGGGGGCTACGAGCAGTACTTC. Amino acid sequence: CASATETGGYEQYF.

J is TRBJ2-5 and V is TRBV19; D might be TRBD1 or TRBD2, each matching 5 bases. Germline V gives CDR1 LNHDA, CDR2 SQIVND (reference sequence). Trimming removed 7 bases from V and 11 bases from J, with 20 bases in between. The CDR3 consists of 13 residues. CDR3 sequence: CASTGTDKGGQYF. CDR3 in DNA: TGTGCCAGTACAGGGACCGACAAGGGCGGTCAGTACTTC. The full variable domain, rest sourced from reference TRBV19 and TRBJ2-5, is DGGITQSPKYLFRKEGQNVTLSCEQNLNHDAMYWYRQDPGQGLRLIYYSQIVNDFQKGDIAEGYSVSREKKESFPLTVTSAQKNPTAFYLCASTGTDKGGQYFGPGTRLLVL.